This record covers a single T cell receptor beta chain. The germline gives CDR1 KGHSH, CDR2 LQKENI. V was clipped by 3 bases and J by 1 base; unmatched bases: 9. The CDR3 is 17 amino acids. Per the original methods: Amplifying reference gene primers gave estimates of nucleated cell counts. TCRdb's table, derived via immunoSEQ multiplex PCR, lists solely in-frame clones and lacks some. V and J calls and clone size are given by that table; D and trimming were obtained from the DNA. The sample shows about 480,000 clones, approximately 88% of them seen only once. This record comes from a study of blood T cell repertoires in COVID-19. Looking at the study overall: The United States, Italy and Spain supplied acute and convalescent COVID-19 samples. PBMCs, B-cell-depleted T cells, or T cells were the source of the cDNA or gDNA that made up the material.

This sequence joins TRBV18 and TRBJ2-4, with TRBD2 identical over 7 bases. The TCR sequence derives from a woman in her forties or fifties with COVID-19, enrolled during active disease. Sequencing was done on a sample of peripheral blood. The CDR3 loop is CASSPSGGGVAKNIQYF. As DNA, the CDR3 is TGTGCCAGCTCACCTTCCGGCGGGGGAGTGGCCAAAAACATTCAGTACTTC. The full variable domain, its missing parts supplied by reference TRBV18 and TRBJ2-4, is NAGVMQNPRHLVRRRGQEARLRCSPMKGHSHVYWYRQLPEEGLKFMVYLQKENIIDESGMPKERFSAEFPKEGPSILRIQQVVRGDSAAYFCASSPSGGGVAKNIQYFGAGTRLSVL.